This entry concerns a single T cell receptor beta chain. Negative isolation was used for CD8+ and CD4+ T cells, and FACS enrichment was applied to TEMRA cells. This sample is part of a study of CD8 T cells in Susac syndrome. When the RNA was reverse transcribed, random hexamers were used with an input of about 0.5 to 1 ug. By means of immunoSEQ multiplex PCR, TCR beta CDR3 spanning 54 Vbeta and 13 Jbeta underwent amplification. One entry per CDR3 protein, called by TCRdb with MiXCR from the immunoSEQ multiplex PCR reads. The data hold 65,000 to 85,000 distinct CDR3 sequences, with 80% to 95% observed a single time. This CDR3 has 14 residues. Trimming took 3 bases from V and 5 from J; bases not matched to a gene: 2. CDR1 and CDR2 from the germline V gene are MNHEY and SMNVEV (reference sequence).

This receptor was identified in a human donor with Susac syndrome. V and J are TRBV27 and TRBJ2-1; 9 nucleotides agree with TRBD2. The sample taken for sequencing was CD8+ T cells from PBMCs. The CDR3, as DNA: TGTGCCAGCAGTTTGGCGGGAGGGCACAATGAGCAGTTCTTC. Its translation: CASSLAGGHNEQFF.